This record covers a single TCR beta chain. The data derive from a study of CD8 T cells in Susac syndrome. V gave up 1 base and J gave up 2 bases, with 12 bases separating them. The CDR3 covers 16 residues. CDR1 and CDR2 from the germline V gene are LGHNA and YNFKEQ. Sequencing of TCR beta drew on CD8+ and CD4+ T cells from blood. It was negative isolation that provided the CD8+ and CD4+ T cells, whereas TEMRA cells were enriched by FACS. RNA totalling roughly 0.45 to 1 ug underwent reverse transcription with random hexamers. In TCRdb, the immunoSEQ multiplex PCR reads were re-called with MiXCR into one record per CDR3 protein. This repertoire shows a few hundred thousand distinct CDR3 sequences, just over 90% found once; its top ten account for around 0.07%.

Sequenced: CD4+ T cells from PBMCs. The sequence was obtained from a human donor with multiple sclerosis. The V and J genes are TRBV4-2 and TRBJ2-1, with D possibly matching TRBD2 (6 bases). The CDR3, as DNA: TGTGCCAGCAGCCAAGCTGAGGGAGGAACCTACAATGAGCAGTTCTTC. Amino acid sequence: CASSQAEGGTYNEQFF.